The present entry profiles one TCR beta chain with its context. What it binds is unknown. The sample belongs to a study of T cell responses to AZD1222 COVID-19 vaccine. Study-wide results and caveats: Following two doses of AZD1222, Spike-specific TCR breadth and depth rose.

CDR1 is SEHNR and CDR2 is FQNEAQ in the germline V gene (reference sequence). The trim removed 5 bases at V and 4 bases at J, leaving 10 bases unmatched. The CDR3 sequence is 16 residues long. The method was immunoSEQ multiplex PCR; TCRdb's version includes in-frame clones alone and lacks a portion of them. The sample lists 110,000 to 150,000 clones, 93% occurring once. The V gene is TRBV7-9, the J gene TRBJ1-1; 10 nucleotides line up with TRBD1. The source material was peripheral blood, sampled after recovery from COVID-19. The receptor was isolated from an adult who had recovered from COVID-19. This CDR3 is CASSALSTGGTTEAFF. The DNA for the CDR3 is TGTGCCAGCAGCGCCCTGTCGACAGGGGGCACCACTGAAGCTTTCTTT.